A selection of T cell receptor beta chains follows, all from one sample in a study of blood T cell repertoires in COVID-19. The repertoire was sequenced with immunoSEQ multiplex PCR; TCRdb's copy has only in-frame clones and lacks some. Of under 250,000 clones listed, about four fifths were seen once; the top ten hold about 4.4%. Specimen: peripheral blood. These TCRs come from a man aged 45-60 years with active or convalescent COVID-19. The CDR3 runs from the conserved cysteine through the conserved F or W. Fields, in order: J gene, V gene, CDR3 protein.

TRBJ2-2	TRBV5-4	CASSYSGGQTGELFF
TRBJ2-6	TRBV19	CASTPTGTSGANVLTF
TRBJ1-2	TRBV11-3	CASSVDRNGYTF
TRBJ2-7	TRBV13	CASSPRQGSSYEQYF
TRBJ2-3	TRBV19	CASSMGRGLRDTQYF
TRBJ1-6	TRBV28	CASSLDRGRAYNSPLHF
TRBJ2-7	TRBV30	CAWSPDYPRTGYNEQYF
TRBJ2-7	TRBV6-2/TRBV6-3	CASSYITGQGASYEQYF
TRBJ2-6	TRBV6-5	CASADRGSGANVLTF
TRBJ2-5	TRBV27	CASSSPSGGRETQYF
TRBJ1-4	TRBV9	CASSERQGRNEKLFF
TRBJ2-2	TRBV2	CASSTNRNTGELFF
TRBJ2-7	TRBV5-1	CASSLRDEQYF
TRBJ1-5	TRBV19	CASAINDRAWGGQPQHF
TRBJ1-1	TRBV6-1	CASSDIPGVVTEAFF
TRBJ1-2	TRBV4-2	CASSHEGGNYGYTF
TRBJ2-5	TRBV28	CASVRLAGGQETQYF
TRBJ2-1	TRBV20-1	CSASRGLQFF
TRBJ1-5	TRBV6-1	CASSDLVWAQNQPQHF
TRBJ1-2	TRBV20-1	CSASESVANYGYTF
TRBJ1-1	TRBV2	CASRPRQGNTEAFF
TRBJ1-2	TRBV4-3	CASSQDQVTGNYGYTF
TRBJ1-3	TRBV27	CASSYRGAGNTIYF
TRBJ1-1	TRBV19	CASSITGITEAFF
TRBJ1-3	TRBV5-8	CASSYASGRAAGNTIYF
TRBJ1-6	TRBV19	CASHPGDRLNSPLHF
TRBJ1-1	TRBV25-1	CASSEYMGGDRAFF
TRBJ1-1	TRBV4-3	CASSQDTHRGTEAFF
TRBJ1-1	TRBV6-5	CASRRQGADTEAFF
TRBJ2-5	TRBV18	CASSPPRGLETQYF
TRBJ1-1	TRBV15	CATSRERGISEAFF
TRBJ1-3	TRBV3-1/TRBV3-2	CASSQVAQGRGNTIYF
TRBJ2-2	TRBV19	CASSIVGRARVNTGELFF
TRBJ2-5	TRBV2	CASSEDRRVETQYF
TRBJ1-4	TRBV6-4	CASSTGTGEEKLFF
TRBJ1-2	TRBV7-9	CASSLAWTGGEGYTF
TRBJ1-1	TRBV30	CAGYRAPAEAFF
TRBJ2-7	TRBV29-1	CSVEGQGAYEQYF
TRBJ2-1	TRBV9	CASSARDRGRNEQFF
TRBJ2-7	TRBV4-1	CASSQEPGQSYEQYF
TRBJ2-3	TRBV27	CASSPWGLAGPDTQYF
TRBJ1-5	TRBV6-5	CASVRGALSNQPQHF
TRBJ1-1	TRBV6-2/TRBV6-3	CASSRGFGQGGIEAFF
TRBJ2-7	TRBV18	CASSPGGGAMGEQYF
TRBJ1-1	TRBV5-1	CASSSGQRDTEAFF
TRBJ1-5	TRBV28	CASSNPPGGNQPQHF
TRBJ2-4	TRBV19	CASSIRGQNIQYF
TRBJ2-7	TRBV14	CASSQEEGLYEQYF
TRBJ1-2	TRBV7-9	CASSLIKPDTYGYTF
TRBJ1-2	TRBV5-1	CASSTTDLGQFNYGYTF